Below are 4 T cell receptor beta chains sequenced from a single sample in a study of blood T cell repertoires in COVID-19 (dated by TCRdb to between 2020 and 2021). Library method: the immunoSEQ multiplex PCR assay. The immuneACCESS repertoire file appears here via TCRdb, limited to in-frame rearrangements. These files lack a portion of the clones; in checked studies, under half of the deficit traces to unresolved V genes, and the cause of the others is not known. This sample has 150,000 to 200,000 clones in its table, and roughly nine tenths of those were observed once. The ten largest make up 5% of the sample. Sample: peripheral blood. The receptors stem from a human donor in a cohort sampled during active COVID-19.

This rearrangement joins TRBV27 to TRBJ2-2; TRBD1 aligns across 7 bases. Germline V gives CDR1 MNHEY, CDR2 SMNVEV (reference sequence). The CDR3 runs to 16 residues. V gave up 7 bases and J gave up 2 bases; unmatched junction bases: 10. CDR3 protein: CASMRLGQLNTGELFF. CDR3 bases: TGTGCCAGCATGAGGCTGGGACAGCTAAACACCGGGGAGCTGTTTTTT.

This chain connects TRBV19 to TRBJ2-4, with 8 positions matching TRBD1. Unmatched junction bases numbered 5, after V lost 4 bases and J lost 9 bases. Looked up from germline, CDR1 is LNHDA and CDR2 is SQIVND (reference sequence). The CDR3 covers 13 residues. CDR3 amino acids: CASSTGQGGIQYF. The DNA for the CDR3 is TGTGCCAGTAGTACAGGACAGGGAGGCATTCAGTACTTC.

The rearrangement links TRBV6-5 to TRBJ1-1, with D possibly TRBD1 on 6 matching bases. In germline, CDR1 is MNHEY, CDR2 SVGAGI. This CDR3 is built from 14 residues. V gave up 0 bases and J gave up 4 bases, with 9 bases separating them. The CDR3 loop reads CASSYSTGFTEAFF. The CDR3 DNA is TGTGCCAGCAGTTACTCGACAGGCTTCACTGAAGCTTTCTTT.

V is TRBV28 and J is TRBJ2-7; perhaps TRBD1 as D (6 bases). V was trimmed by 7 bases and J by 0 bases, leaving 16 bases between them. This CDR3 has 15 amino acids. Germline CDR1 and CDR2: MDHEN and SYDVKM. CDR3 DNA sequence: TGTGCCAGCAAGGATCTACAGGGATACTCCTACGAGCAGTACTTC. Its translation is CASKDLQGYSYEQYF.